Below are 6 T cell receptor beta chains sequenced from a single sample in a study of cytomegalovirus exposure and HLA in healthy donors. Primers for the PCR totalled 60 Vbeta and 13 Jbeta. Here immunoSEQ multiplex PCR was the method, and the copy in TCRdb shows in-frame clones only, minus some. Among some 100,000 clones, 65% to 90% were seen once, and the ten largest hold 2.2%. The source material was PBMCs. Every receptor here comes from a woman aged 25 to 39 in good health and CMV-seronegative.

The rearrangement links TRBV7-6 to TRBJ2-6, with TRBD1 matching 8 bases. The V and J ends lost 8 bases and 2 bases, in that order; junction bases with no gene match: 8. Germline V lookup: CDR1 SGHVS, CDR2 FNYEAQ. The CDR3 has 16 amino acids. CDR3 sequence: CASEGQGGPGANVLTF. In nucleotides, the CDR3 is TGTGCCAGCGAAGGACAGGGTGGCCCTGGGGCCAACGTCCTGACTTTC.

The chain couples TRBV4-1 to TRBJ1-1; 10 bases map to TRBD1. After removal of 4 bases from V and 0 bases from J, the junction contained 17 bases not matched to a gene. Germline CDR1 MGHRA, CDR2 YSYEKL. The CDR3 runs to 20 residues. CDR3 in amino acids: CASSRPRDRGFGVMNTEAFF. The CDR3 DNA is TGCGCCAGCAGCCGACCGAGGGACAGGGGATTTGGGGTAATGAACACTGAAGCTTTCTTT.

The chain links TRBV27 to TRBJ2-6; D is perhaps TRBD1 (5 bases). The germline V gene has CDR1 MNHEY and CDR2 SMNVEV (reference sequence). V shed 5 bases and J shed 2 bases, with 10 bases lying between them. The CDR3 is 15 residues long. This chain's CDR3 is CASSADRPGANVLTF. CDR3 DNA sequence: TGTGCCAGCAGTGCAGACAGACCTGGGGCCAACGTCCTGACTTTC.

The V and J genes are TRBV7-6 and TRBJ1-2, with TRBD1 matching 7 bases. Per germline, CDR1 SGHVS and CDR2 FNYEAQ. This CDR3 has 13 residues. V lost 8 bases and J lost 10; bases outside the gene matches: 13. The CDR3 nucleotides are TGTGCCAGCGGCCTCGGCACAGGGGCCGACTACACCTTC. This translates into CASGLGTGADYTF.

The V and J genes are TRBV11-2 and TRBJ2-7; no clear D. Germline-derived CDR1 and CDR2 are SGHAT and FQNNGV. V lost 1 base and J 0 bases, leaving 10 bases between the germline ends. CDR3 length equals 15 residues. As DNA, the CDR3 is TGTGCCAGCAGCTTAGTGTCGAGTTCCTCCTACGAGCAGTACTTC. It is translated as CASSLVSSSSYEQYF.

In the case of this clone: The same CDR3 can be traced to other DNA sequences in this sample. The chain uses TRBV5-1 and TRBJ2-7; 7 bases map to TRBD1. The junction had 10 bases not matched to a gene; V was cut back by 3 bases and J by 4 bases. The CDR3 totals 15 residues. Germline values: CDR1 SGHRS, CDR2 YFSETQ. For the CDR3, the DNA is TGCGCCAGCAGCTCCGGACAGGCTTTGCCGTACGAGCAGTACTTC. This sequence encodes CASSSGQALPYEQYF.